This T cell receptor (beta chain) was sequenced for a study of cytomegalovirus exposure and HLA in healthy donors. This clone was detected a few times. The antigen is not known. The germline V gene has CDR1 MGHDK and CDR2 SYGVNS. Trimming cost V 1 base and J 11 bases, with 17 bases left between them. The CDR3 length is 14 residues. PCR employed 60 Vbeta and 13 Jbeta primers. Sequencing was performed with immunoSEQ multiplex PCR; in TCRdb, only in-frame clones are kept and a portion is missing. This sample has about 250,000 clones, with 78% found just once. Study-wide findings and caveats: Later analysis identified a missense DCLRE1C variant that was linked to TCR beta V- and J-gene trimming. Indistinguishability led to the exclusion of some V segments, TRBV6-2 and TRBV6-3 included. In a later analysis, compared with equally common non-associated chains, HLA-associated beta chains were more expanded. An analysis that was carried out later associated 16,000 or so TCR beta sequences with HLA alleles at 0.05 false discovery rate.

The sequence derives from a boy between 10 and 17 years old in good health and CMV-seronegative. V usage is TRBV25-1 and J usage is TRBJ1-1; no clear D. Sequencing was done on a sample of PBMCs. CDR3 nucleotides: TGTGCCAGCAGTGAATCTATTTGGGGAGGGCGCGCTTTCTTT. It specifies CASSESIWGGRAFF.